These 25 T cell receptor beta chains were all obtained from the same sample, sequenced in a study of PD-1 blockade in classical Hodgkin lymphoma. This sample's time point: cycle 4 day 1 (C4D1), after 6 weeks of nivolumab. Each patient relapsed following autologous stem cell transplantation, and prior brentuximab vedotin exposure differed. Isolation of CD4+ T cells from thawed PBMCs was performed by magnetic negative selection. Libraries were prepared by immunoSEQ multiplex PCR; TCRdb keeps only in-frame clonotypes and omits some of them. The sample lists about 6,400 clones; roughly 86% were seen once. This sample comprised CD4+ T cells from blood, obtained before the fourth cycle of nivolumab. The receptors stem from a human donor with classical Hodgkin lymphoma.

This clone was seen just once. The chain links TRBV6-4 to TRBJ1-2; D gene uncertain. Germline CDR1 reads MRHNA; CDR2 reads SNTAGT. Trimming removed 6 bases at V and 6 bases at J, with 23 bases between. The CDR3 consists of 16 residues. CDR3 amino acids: CASSRHLVPPHDGYTF. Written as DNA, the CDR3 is TGTGCCAGCAGCCGACATCTCGTTCCACCCCATGATGGCTACACCTTC.

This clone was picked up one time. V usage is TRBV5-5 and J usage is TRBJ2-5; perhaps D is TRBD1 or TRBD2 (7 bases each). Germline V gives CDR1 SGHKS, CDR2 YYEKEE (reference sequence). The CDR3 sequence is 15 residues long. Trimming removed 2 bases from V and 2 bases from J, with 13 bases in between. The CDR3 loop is CASSLYRGLQETQYF. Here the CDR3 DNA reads TGTGCCAGCAGCTTATACAGGGGACTACAAGAGACCCAGTACTTC.

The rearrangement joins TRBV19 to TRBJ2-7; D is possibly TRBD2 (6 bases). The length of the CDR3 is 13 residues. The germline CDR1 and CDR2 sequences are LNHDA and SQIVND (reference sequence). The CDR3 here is CSTSPGAAYEQYF. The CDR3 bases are TGTTCAACCAGCCCGGGAGCCGCCTACGAGCAGTACTTC.

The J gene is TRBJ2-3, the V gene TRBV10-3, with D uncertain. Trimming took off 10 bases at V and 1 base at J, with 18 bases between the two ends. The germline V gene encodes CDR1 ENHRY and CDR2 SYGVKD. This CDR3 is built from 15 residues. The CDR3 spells CASCWGSGGTDTQYF. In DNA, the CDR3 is TGTGCCAGCTGCTGGGGATCGGGTGGCACAGATACGCAGTATTTT.

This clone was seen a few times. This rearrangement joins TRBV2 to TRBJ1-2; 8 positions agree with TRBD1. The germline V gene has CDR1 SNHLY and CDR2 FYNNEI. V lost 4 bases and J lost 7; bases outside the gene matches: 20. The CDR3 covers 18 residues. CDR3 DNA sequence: TGTGCCAGCAGTGTTAGGCCCGGGGGGACAGGCAGCTTGGGTGGCTACACCTTC. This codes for CASSVRPGGTGSLGGYTF.

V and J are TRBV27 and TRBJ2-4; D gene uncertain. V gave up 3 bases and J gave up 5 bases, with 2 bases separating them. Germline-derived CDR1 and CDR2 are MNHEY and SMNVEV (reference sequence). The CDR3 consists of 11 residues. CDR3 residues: CASSFQNIQYF. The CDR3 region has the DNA TGTGCCAGCAGTTTCCAAAACATTCAGTACTTC.

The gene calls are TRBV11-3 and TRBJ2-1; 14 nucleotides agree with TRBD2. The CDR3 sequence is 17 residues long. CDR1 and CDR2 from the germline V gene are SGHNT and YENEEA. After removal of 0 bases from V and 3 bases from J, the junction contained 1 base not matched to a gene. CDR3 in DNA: TGTGCCAGCAGCTTAGAAGGGACTAGCGGGAGCTACAATGAGCAGTTCTTC. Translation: CASSLEGTSGSYNEQFF.

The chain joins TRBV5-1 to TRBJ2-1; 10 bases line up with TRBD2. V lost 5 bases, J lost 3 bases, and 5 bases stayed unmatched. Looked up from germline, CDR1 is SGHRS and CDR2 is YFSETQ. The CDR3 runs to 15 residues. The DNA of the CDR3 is TGCGCCAGCAGTCCGTCTAGCGGGAGCTACAATGAGCAGTTCTTC. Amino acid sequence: CASSPSSGSYNEQFF.

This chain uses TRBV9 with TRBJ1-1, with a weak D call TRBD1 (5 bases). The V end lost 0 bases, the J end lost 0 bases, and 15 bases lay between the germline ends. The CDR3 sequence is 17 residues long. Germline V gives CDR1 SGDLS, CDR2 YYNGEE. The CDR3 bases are TGTGCCAGCAGCGTAGGCCCTCAGGGATCAGTGAACACTGAAGCTTTCTTT. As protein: CASSVGPQGSVNTEAFF.

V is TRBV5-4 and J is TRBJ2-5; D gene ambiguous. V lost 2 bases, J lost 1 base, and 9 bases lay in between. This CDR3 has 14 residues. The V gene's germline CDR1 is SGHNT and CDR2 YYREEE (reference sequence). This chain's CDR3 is CASSFKNFQETQYF. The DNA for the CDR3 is TGTGCCAGCAGCTTTAAGAATTTCCAAGAGACCCAGTACTTC.

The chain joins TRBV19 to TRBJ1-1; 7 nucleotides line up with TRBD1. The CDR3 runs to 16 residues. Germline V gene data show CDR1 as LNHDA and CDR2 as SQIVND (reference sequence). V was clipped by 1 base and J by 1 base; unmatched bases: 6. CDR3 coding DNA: TGTGCCAGTAGTATAGGGAGGGGGCCTCGGAACACTGAAGCTTTCTTT. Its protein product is CASSIGRGPRNTEAFF.

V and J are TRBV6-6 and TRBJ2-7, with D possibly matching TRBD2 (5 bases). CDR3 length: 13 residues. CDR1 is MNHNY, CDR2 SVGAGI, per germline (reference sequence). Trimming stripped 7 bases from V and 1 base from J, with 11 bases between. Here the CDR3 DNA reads TGTGCCAGCACATTTCAGCGGTCCTACGAGCAGTACTTC. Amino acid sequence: CASTFQRSYEQYF.

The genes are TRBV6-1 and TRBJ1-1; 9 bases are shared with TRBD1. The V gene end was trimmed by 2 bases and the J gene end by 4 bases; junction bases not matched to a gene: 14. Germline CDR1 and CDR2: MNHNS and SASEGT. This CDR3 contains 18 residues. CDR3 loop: CASSELRDPQGAATEAFF. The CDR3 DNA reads TGTGCCAGCAGTGAATTGAGGGACCCACAGGGGGCGGCCACTGAAGCTTTCTTT.

CDR3 region: CASSLAGSTYEQYF. The CDR3 DNA reads TGTGCCAGCAGTCTAGCGGGTTCAACCTACGAGCAGTACTTC. The chain couples TRBV2 to TRBJ2-7; TRBD2 matches 8 bases. Trimming at V came to 5 bases and at J to 2 bases, leaving 5 bases not matched to a gene. Germline CDR1 reads SNHLY; CDR2 reads FYNNEI. This CDR3 spans 14 amino acids.

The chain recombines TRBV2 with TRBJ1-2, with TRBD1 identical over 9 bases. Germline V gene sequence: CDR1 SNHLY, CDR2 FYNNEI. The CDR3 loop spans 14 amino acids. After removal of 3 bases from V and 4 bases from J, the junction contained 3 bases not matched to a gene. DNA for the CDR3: TGTGCCAGCAGTGAGACAGGGGGGCCCTATGGCTACACCTTC. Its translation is CASSETGGPYGYTF.

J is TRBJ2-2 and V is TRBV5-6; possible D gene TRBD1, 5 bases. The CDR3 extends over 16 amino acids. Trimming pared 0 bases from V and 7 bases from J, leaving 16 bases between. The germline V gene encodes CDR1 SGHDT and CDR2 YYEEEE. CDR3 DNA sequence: TGTGCCAGCAGCTTGGAATCCAGGGTGGTGAGCGGGGAGCTGTTTTTT. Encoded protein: CASSLESRVVSGELFF.

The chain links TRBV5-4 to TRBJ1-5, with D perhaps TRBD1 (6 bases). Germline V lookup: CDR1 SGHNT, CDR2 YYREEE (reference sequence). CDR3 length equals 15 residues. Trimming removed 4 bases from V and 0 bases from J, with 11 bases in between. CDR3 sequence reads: CASSRGGASNQPQHF. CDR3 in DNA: TGTGCCAGCAGCCGAGGGGGAGCTAGCAATCAGCCCCAGCATTTT.

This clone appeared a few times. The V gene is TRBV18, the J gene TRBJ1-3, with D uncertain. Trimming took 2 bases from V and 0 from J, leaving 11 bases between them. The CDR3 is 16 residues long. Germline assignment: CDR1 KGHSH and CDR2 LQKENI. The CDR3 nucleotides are TGTGCCAGCTCACCAAACGAGTTGAGCTCTGGAAACACCATATATTTT. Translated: CASSPNELSSGNTIYF.

The CDR3 is CASSLPRTGLDTQYF. The CDR3 DNA sequence: TGCGCCAGCAGCTTGCCCAGGACAGGGTTAGATACGCAGTATTTT. The chain uses TRBV5-1 and TRBJ2-3; 8 bases agree with TRBD1. Germline V gene sequence: CDR1 SGHRS, CDR2 YFSETQ. The length of the CDR3 is 15 residues. V lost 1 base to trimming and J lost 5 bases; unmatched junction nucleotides: 6.

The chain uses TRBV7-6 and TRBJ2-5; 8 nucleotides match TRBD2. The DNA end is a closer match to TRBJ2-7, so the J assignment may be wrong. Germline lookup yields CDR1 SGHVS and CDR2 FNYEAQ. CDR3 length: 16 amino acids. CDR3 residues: CASSPREGPSGDEQYF. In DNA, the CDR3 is TGTGCCAGCAGCCCACGGGAGGGGCCCTCCGGGGACGAGCAGTACTTC.

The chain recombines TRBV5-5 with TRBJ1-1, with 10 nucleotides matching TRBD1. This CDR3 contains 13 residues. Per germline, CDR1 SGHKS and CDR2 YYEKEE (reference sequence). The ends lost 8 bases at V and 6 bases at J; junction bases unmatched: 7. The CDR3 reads CASGQGDWAEAFF. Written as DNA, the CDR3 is TGTGCCAGTGGACAGGGGGATTGGGCTGAAGCTTTCTTT.

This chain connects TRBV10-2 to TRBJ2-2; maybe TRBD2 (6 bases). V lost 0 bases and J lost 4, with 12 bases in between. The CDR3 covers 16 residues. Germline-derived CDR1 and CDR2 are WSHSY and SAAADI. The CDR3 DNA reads TGCGCCAGCAGTGAGTCGATCGGGACTGGCACCGGGGAGCTGTTTTTT. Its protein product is CASSESIGTGTGELFF.

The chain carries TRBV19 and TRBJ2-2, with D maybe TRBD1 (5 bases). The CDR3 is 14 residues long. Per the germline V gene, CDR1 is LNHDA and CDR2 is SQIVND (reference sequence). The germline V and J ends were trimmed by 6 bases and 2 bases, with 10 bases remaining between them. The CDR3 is CASRLDRNTGELFF. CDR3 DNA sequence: TGTGCCAGTAGATTAGACAGAAACACCGGGGAGCTGTTTTTT.

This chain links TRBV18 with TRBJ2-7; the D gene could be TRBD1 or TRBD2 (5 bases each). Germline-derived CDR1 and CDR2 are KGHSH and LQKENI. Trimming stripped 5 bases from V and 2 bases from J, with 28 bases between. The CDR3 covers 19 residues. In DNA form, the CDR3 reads TGTGCCAGCTCATCCGGCCCGGTGAGGGGTCACCCTCAACCCTACGAGCAGTACTTC. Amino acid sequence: CASSSGPVRGHPQPYEQYF.

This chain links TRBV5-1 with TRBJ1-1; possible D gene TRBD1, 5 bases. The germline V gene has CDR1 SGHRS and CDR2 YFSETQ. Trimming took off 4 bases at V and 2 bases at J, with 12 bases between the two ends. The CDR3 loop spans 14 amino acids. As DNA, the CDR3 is TGCGCCAGCAGCGTCGACAGCGCTAACACTGAAGCTTTCTTT. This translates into CASSVDSANTEAFF.